Below, 30 T cell receptor beta chains from the same sample are listed, as sequenced in a study of control samples from healthy donors and cancer patients. Data came from immunoSEQ multiplex PCR; TCRdb stores just in-frame clones and leaves some out. The sample holds about 140,000 clones, roughly 89% seen once. The source material was blood. The receptors were gathered from a young man in good health.

The J gene is TRBJ2-5, the V gene TRBV12-5; the D is unclear. The CDR3 is made up of 11 amino acids. Deletions cut 2 bases from V and 4 bases from J, with 2 bases between. Germline CDR1 reads LGHNT; CDR2 reads FRNRAP. Here the CDR3 DNA reads TGTGCTAGTGGTTTGTCAGAGACCCAGTACTTC. Translating it yields CASGLSETQYF.

The genes are TRBV25-1 and TRBJ1-1, with 7 positions matching TRBD1. CDR1 is MGHDK and CDR2 is SYGVNS in the germline V gene. The CDR3 has 15 residues. V gave up 5 bases and J gave up 1 base; unmatched junction bases: 7. CDR3 protein: CASSPLDRSNTEAFF. Written as DNA, the CDR3 is TGTGCCAGCAGTCCCCTGGACAGGTCGAACACTGAAGCTTTCTTT.

The CDR3 region is CASSPGGATDTQYF. In nucleotides, the CDR3 is TGCGCCAGCAGCCCCGGGGGCGCGACAGATACGCAGTATTTT. The chain carries TRBV5-1 and TRBJ2-3; D assignment may be TRBD1 or TRBD2 (6 bases each). With 4 bases removed from V and 3 bases from J, the gap between germline ends came to 12 bases. Germline CDR1 reads SGHRS; CDR2 reads YFSETQ. CDR3 length equals 14 residues.

J is TRBJ1-5 and V is TRBV2; D possibly corresponds to TRBD1 (5 bases). Trimming left V 6 bases short and J 9 bases short, with 18 bases between. In germline, CDR1 is SNHLY, CDR2 FYNNEI. The CDR3 contains 14 residues. The CDR3 sequence is CASSEGRTVLPQHF. In DNA, the CDR3 is TGTGCCAGCAGCGAGGGACGGACGGTCCTGCCCCAGCATTTT.

This clone appeared once. The chain recombines TRBV7-9 with TRBJ2-7; 9 bases fit TRBD2. Losses at the gene ends were 2 bases for V and 6 bases for J; bases not matched to a gene: 8. This CDR3 comprises 15 residues. Germline CDR1 reads SEHNR; CDR2 reads FQNEAQ (reference sequence). The CDR3: CASSLKGLAGVEQYF. In nucleotides, the CDR3 is TGTGCCAGCAGCTTAAAGGGATTAGCGGGAGTCGAGCAGTACTTC.

V gene TRBV3-1 (or the pseudogene TRBV3-2) combines with J gene TRBJ1-6, with no clear D. There are 16 residues in the CDR3. In germline, CDR1 is LGHDT, CDR2 YNNKEL (reference sequence). With 1 base removed from V and 8 bases from J, the gap between germline ends came to 15 bases. CDR3 sequence reads: CASSQAGPPPHSPLHF. DNA for the CDR3: TGTGCCAGCAGCCAAGCAGGCCCTCCTCCGCATTCACCCCTCCACTTT.

The gene calls are TRBV27 and TRBJ1-1, with 9 bases that match TRBD1. Germline assignment: CDR1 MNHEY and CDR2 SMNVEV (reference sequence). Trimming took 5 bases from V and 4 from J; bases not matched to a gene: 8. The CDR3 runs to 15 residues. Here the CDR3 DNA reads TGTGCCAGCAGTACCTACAGGGGGCGGGCCACTGAAGCTTTCTTT. Its protein is CASSTYRGRATEAFF.

V is TRBV20-1 and J is TRBJ1-6; D is unresolved. Germline V gives CDR1 DFQATT, CDR2 SNEGSKA (reference sequence). The V end was cut by 3 bases, the J end by 8 bases, with 5 bases between. The CDR3 has 11 residues. In DNA, the CDR3 is TGCAGTGCTAGGCTGGATTCACCCCTCCACTTT. It codes for CSARLDSPLHF.

V usage is TRBV29-1 and J usage is TRBJ1-1, with a possible D match to TRBD1 (5 bases). In germline, CDR1 is SQVTM, CDR2 ANQGSEA. V gave up 3 bases and J gave up 4 bases, with 15 bases separating them. This CDR3 has 14 amino acids. CDR3 in amino acids: CSVDLGRVSTEAFF. The DNA of the CDR3 is TGCAGCGTTGATCTTGGCAGGGTGAGCACTGAAGCTTTCTTT.

CDR3 DNA: TGTGCCAGCAGCTTAGGAGTGGTGGGACGGAAAGAGCTGTTTTTT. Its protein is CASSLGVVGRKELFF. The gene calls are TRBV11-3 and TRBJ2-2, with D perhaps being TRBD1 or TRBD2 (5 bases each). The CDR3 sequence is 15 residues long. CDR1 and CDR2 (germline): SGHNT, YENEEA. Trimming removed 1 base at V and 11 bases at J, with 17 bases between.

V usage is TRBV3-1 (or the pseudogene TRBV3-2) and J usage is TRBJ1-6; no clear D. The CDR3 totals 12 residues. The germline V gene encodes CDR1 LGHDT and CDR2 YNNKEL (reference sequence). With 1 base removed from V and 11 bases from J, the gap between germline ends came to 6 bases. The CDR3, as DNA: TGTGCCAGCAGCCAAGGAGCTACACCCCTCCACTTT. It specifies CASSQGATPLHF.

This chain's CDR3 is CASSLALRHESEKLFF. For the CDR3, the DNA is TGTGCCAGCAGCTTAGCGCTTCGGCACGAGAGTGAAAAACTGTTTTTT. This chain links TRBV7-6 with TRBJ1-4; no reliable D call. CDR3 length: 16 amino acids. From germline, CDR1 is SGHVS and CDR2 FNYEAQ. V was clipped by 0 bases and J by 7 bases, with 15 bases between them.

V usage is TRBV29-1 and J usage is TRBJ2-1; TRBD2 aligns across 11 bases. Germline CDR1 is SQVTM and CDR2 is ANQGSEA. CDR3 length: 18 residues. After removal of 6 bases from V and 4 bases from J, the junction contained 17 bases not matched to a gene. The CDR3 DNA reads as TGCAGCGTAGACTCACCAATACGACTAGCGGGAAATTACAATGAGCAGTTCTTC. It encodes CSVDSPIRLAGNYNEQFF.

The J gene is TRBJ2-2, the V gene TRBV9, with unresolved D. Looked up from germline, CDR1 is SGDLS and CDR2 is YYNGEE. The CDR3 is 17 residues long. Trimming shortened V by 4 bases and J by 0 bases, and 16 bases separated the two germline ends. CDR3 in amino acids: CASSHPRAVANTGELFF. The CDR3, as DNA: TGTGCCAGCAGCCACCCAAGGGCAGTCGCGAACACCGGGGAGCTGTTTTTT.

The chain links TRBV14 to TRBJ1-1, with D hard to call. The CDR3 runs 15 residues. CDR1 is SGHDN, CDR2 FVKESK, per germline. The V end lost 4 bases, the J end lost 3 bases, and 15 bases lay between the germline ends. CDR3 protein: CASSPVGRRDTEAFF. DNA for the CDR3: TGTGCCAGCAGCCCCGTCGGCAGAAGGGACACTGAAGCTTTCTTT.

This chain connects TRBV6-5 to TRBJ1-1, with no clear D. This CDR3 region has 14 residues. Trimming took 6 bases from V and 5 from J, leaving 16 bases between them. Germline V gene lookup returns CDR1 MNHEY and CDR2 SVGAGI. The CDR3 reads CASRLAVVGTEAFF. Here the CDR3 DNA reads TGTGCCAGCAGGCTCGCCGTCGTTGGAACTGAAGCTTTCTTT.

The chain couples TRBV4-1 to TRBJ2-3; 11 bases align to TRBD2. Germline loops: CDR1 MGHRA, CDR2 YSYEKL. The CDR3 contains 16 residues. Trimming cost V 4 bases and J 4 bases; bases outside gene matches: 7. In nucleotides, the CDR3 is TGCGCCAGCAGCCGGTACGCTAGCGGGAGGCCAGATACGCAGTATTTT. It codes for CASSRYASGRPDTQYF.

The CDR3 is CASSQGAGAVYGYTF. In nucleotides, the CDR3 is TGTGCCAGCAGCCAAGGGGCAGGGGCTGTCTATGGCTACACCTTC. This chain joins TRBV3-1 (or the pseudogene TRBV3-2) and TRBJ1-2, with D tentatively TRBD1 (6 bases). From germline, CDR1 is LGHDT and CDR2 YNNKEL (reference sequence). The V end lost 1 base, the J end lost 4 bases, and 13 bases lay between the germline ends. This CDR3 spans 15 amino acids.

The J gene is TRBJ2-7, the V gene TRBV30, with 10 nucleotides matching TRBD2. Germline-derived CDR1 and CDR2 are GTSNPN and SVGIG (reference sequence). The trim removed 3 bases at V and 0 bases at J, leaving 8 bases unmatched. The CDR3 has 16 amino acids. The CDR3 loop reads CAWRGLAGVFSYEQYF. For the CDR3, the DNA is TGTGCCTGGAGAGGCCTAGCGGGAGTTTTCTCCTACGAGCAGTACTTC. The whole variable domain, remainder taken from reference TRBV30 and TRBJ2-7, is SQTIHQWPATLVQPVGSPLSLECTVEGTSNPNLYWYRQAAGRGLQLLFYSVGIGQISSEVPQNLSASRPQDRQFILSSKKLLLSDSGFYLCAWRGLAGVFSYEQYFGPGTRLTVT.

This rearrangement joins TRBV2 to TRBJ2-5, with 7 positions matching TRBD1. V lost 5 bases and J lost 5; bases outside the gene matches: 5. The CDR3 extends over 13 amino acids. In germline, CDR1 is SNHLY, CDR2 FYNNEI. The CDR3 coding sequence is TGTGCCAGCAGTAAGACAGGGCCGGAGACCCAGTACTTC. Encoded protein: CASSKTGPETQYF.

For this clone: Other DNA sequences in this sample translate to the same CDR3. CDR3 protein: CSVRQGNTEAFF. The CDR3 nucleotides read TGCAGCGTCCGACAGGGGAACACTGAAGCTTTCTTT. The V gene is TRBV29-1, the J gene TRBJ1-1; 7 nucleotides agree with TRBD1. The CDR3 extends over 12 amino acids. V lost 6 bases, J lost 1 base, and 2 bases stayed unmatched. Germline-derived CDR1 and CDR2 are SQVTM and ANQGSEA.

This rearrangement joins TRBV6-2 or TRBV6-3 to TRBJ1-1; 7 bases map to TRBD1. V gave up 4 bases and J gave up 7 bases; unmatched junction bases: 0. The CDR3 runs 11 residues. Germline V lookup: CDR1 MNHEY, CDR2 SVGEGT. CDR3 DNA sequence: TGTGCCAGCAGTTGGACAGGTGAAGCTTTCTTT. It is translated as CASSWTGEAFF.

This clone occurred once. The rearrangement uses TRBV10-3 and TRBJ1-2, with a possible D match to TRBD1 (5 bases). Trimming took off 4 bases at V and 6 bases at J, with 18 bases between the two ends. Germline CDR1 reads ENHRY; CDR2 reads SYGVKD. The CDR3 has 15 amino acids. DNA for the CDR3: TGTGCCATCAGTGCCACCGGGGCGAATTGGAATGGCTACACCTTC. It translates to CAISATGANWNGYTF.

V and J are TRBV10-3 and TRBJ1-2; 9 bases agree with TRBD1. This CDR3 is 13 amino acids long. CDR1 and CDR2 (germline): ENHRY, SYGVKD. J gave up 8 bases and V 10 bases, and 11 bases lay outside the gene matches. CDR3 sequence reads: CASYIQGAGGYTF. DNA of the CDR3: TGTGCCAGCTATATACAGGGGGCGGGCGGCTACACCTTC.

The V and J genes are TRBV30 and TRBJ2-7, with D hard to call. The ends were cut back, 2 bases at V and 5 bases at J, with 7 bases in the middle. The CDR3 covers 11 residues. From germline, CDR1 is GTSNPN and CDR2 SVGIG (reference sequence). The CDR3 DNA reads as TGTGCCTGGAGTCTAGGGAACGAGCAGTACTTC. Its translation is CAWSLGNEQYF.

V and J are TRBV6-5 and TRBJ2-7; possible D gene TRBD1, 5 bases. The CDR3 extends over 13 amino acids. The germline gives CDR1 MNHEY, CDR2 SVGAGI. V was clipped by 6 bases and J by 5 bases, with 14 bases between them. The CDR3 coding sequence is TGTGCCAGCAGGTCGTCAGGGCCGGACGAGCAGTACTTC. This sequence encodes CASRSSGPDEQYF.

The gene calls are TRBV18 and TRBJ1-4, with a possible D match to TRBD1 (5 bases). CDR1 is KGHSH and CDR2 is LQKENI in the germline V gene. The CDR3 length is 14 residues. Between the trimmed V and J ends, which lost 5 bases and 4 bases, there was a span of 11 bases. CDR3: CASSATGVNEKLFF. The CDR3 DNA is TGTGCCAGCTCAGCAACAGGAGTTAATGAAAAACTGTTTTTT. The variable domain in full, completed from reference TRBV18 and TRBJ1-4, reads NAGVMQNPRHLVRRRGQEARLRCSPMKGHSHVYWYRQLPEEGLKFMVYLQKENIIDESGMPKERFSAEFPKEGPSILRIQQVVRGDSAAYFCASSATGVNEKLFFGSGTQLSVL.

The genes are TRBV4-1 and TRBJ2-5; no clear D gene. In germline, CDR1 is MGHRA, CDR2 YSYEKL. CDR3 size: 16 residues. Trimming left V 3 bases short and J 4 bases short, with 18 bases between. Here the CDR3 DNA reads TGCGCCAGCAGCCAGGACCCAATAATGTCCCGAGAGACCCAGTACTTC. This sequence encodes CASSQDPIMSRETQYF.

The J gene is TRBJ2-4, the V gene TRBV5-1; TRBD1 or TRBD2 may be the D gene (5 bases each). The CDR3 consists of 14 residues. V dropped 2 bases and J dropped 0 bases, with 6 bases sitting between them. CDR1 is SGHRS, CDR2 YFSETQ, per germline. CDR3 DNA sequence: TGCGCCAGCAGCTTTGGGGGAGCCAAAAACATTCAGTACTTC. Translating gives CASSFGGAKNIQYF.

V gene TRBV2 combines with J gene TRBJ1-2, with D perhaps matching TRBD1 (5 bases). Germline-derived CDR1 and CDR2 are SNHLY and FYNNEI. V lost 11 bases, J lost 6 bases, and 16 bases lay in between. The length of the CDR3 is 12 residues. CDR3 bases: TGTGCCTTTTTGGGACTGAGAGATGGCTACACCTTC. Encoded protein: CAFLGLRDGYTF. The whole variable domain, remainder taken from reference TRBV2 and TRBJ1-2, is EPEVTQTPSHQVTQMGQEVILRCVPISNHLYFYWYRQILGQKVEFLVSFYNNEISEKSEIFDDQFSVERPDGSNFTLKIRSTKLEDSAMYFCAFLGLRDGYTFGSGTRLTVV.